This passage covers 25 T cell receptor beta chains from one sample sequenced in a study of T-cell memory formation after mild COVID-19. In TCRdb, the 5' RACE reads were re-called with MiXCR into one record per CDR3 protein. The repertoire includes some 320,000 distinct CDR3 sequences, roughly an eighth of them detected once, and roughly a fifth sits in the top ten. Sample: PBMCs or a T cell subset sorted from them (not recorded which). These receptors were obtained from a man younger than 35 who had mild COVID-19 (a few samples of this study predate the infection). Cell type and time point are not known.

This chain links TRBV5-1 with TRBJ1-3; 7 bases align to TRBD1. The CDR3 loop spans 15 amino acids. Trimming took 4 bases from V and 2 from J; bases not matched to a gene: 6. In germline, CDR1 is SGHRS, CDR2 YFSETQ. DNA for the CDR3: TGCGCCAGCAGCACACAGGGGCCCCCTGGAAACACCATATATTTT. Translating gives CASSTQGPPGNTIYF.

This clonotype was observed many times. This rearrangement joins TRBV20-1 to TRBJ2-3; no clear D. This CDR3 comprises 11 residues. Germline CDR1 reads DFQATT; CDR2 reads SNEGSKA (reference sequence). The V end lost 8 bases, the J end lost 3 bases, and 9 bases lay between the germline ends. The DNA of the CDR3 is TGCAGTTGCCGGCCGACAGATACGCAGTATTTT. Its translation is CSCRPTDTQYF.

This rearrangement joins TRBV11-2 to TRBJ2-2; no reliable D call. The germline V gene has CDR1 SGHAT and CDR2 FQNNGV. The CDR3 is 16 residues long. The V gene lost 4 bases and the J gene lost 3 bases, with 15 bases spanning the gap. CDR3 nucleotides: TGTGCCAGCAGCTCACCCGGCGAAGGACACACCGGGGAGCTGTTTTTT. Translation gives CASSSPGEGHTGELFF.

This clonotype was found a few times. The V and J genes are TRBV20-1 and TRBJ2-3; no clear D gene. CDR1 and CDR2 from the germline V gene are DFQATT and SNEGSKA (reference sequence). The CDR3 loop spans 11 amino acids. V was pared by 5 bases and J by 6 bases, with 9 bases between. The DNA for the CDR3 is TGCAGTGCTTCTCGACGGGATACGCAGTATTTT. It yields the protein CSASRRDTQYF.

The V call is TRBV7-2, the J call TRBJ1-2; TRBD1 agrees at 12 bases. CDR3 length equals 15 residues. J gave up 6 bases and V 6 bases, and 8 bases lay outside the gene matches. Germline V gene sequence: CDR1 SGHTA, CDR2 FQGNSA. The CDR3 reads CASSRGDRGPNGYTF. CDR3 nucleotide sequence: TGTGCCAGCAGTCGGGGGGACAGGGGGCCGAATGGCTACACCTTC.

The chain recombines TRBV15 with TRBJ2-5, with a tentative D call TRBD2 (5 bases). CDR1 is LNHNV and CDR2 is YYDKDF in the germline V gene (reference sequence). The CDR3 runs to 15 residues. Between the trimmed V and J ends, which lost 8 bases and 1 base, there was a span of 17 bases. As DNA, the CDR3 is TGTGCCACCCTCCGAGGACTTGCTCCCCAAGAGACCCAGTACTTC. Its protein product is CATLRGLAPQETQYF.

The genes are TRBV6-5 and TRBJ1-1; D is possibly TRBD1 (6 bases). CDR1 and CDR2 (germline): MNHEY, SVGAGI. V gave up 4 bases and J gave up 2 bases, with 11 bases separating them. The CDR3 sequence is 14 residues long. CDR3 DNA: TGTGCCAGCAGTTGGGTACAGGGTAACACTGAAGCTTTCTTT. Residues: CASSWVQGNTEAFF.

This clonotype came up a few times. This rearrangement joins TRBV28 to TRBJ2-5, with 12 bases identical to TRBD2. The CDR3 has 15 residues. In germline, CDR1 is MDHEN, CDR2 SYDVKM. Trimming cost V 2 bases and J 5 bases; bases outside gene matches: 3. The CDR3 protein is CASSLTSGGIETQYF. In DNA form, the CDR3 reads TGTGCCAGCAGTTTAACTAGCGGGGGGATCGAGACCCAGTACTTC.

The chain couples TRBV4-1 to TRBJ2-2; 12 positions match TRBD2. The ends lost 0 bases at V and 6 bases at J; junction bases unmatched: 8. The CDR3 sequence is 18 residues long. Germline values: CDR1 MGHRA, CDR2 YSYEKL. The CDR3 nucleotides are TGCGCCAGCAGCCAAGAAGCCCCTAGCGGGGGGGCCCCCGGGGAGCTGTTTTTT. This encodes CASSQEAPSGGAPGELFF.

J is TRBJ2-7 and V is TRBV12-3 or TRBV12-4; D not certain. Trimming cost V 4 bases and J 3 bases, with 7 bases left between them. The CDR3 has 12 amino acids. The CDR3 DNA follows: TGTGCCAGCAGTTCAATCCACTACGAGCAGTACTTC. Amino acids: CASSSIHYEQYF.

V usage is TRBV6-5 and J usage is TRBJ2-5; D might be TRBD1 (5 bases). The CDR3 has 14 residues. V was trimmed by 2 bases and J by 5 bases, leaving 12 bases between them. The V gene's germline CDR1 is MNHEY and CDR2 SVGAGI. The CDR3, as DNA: TGTGCCAGCAGTTACAACAGGCCACCTGAGACCCAGTACTTC. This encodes CASSYNRPPETQYF.

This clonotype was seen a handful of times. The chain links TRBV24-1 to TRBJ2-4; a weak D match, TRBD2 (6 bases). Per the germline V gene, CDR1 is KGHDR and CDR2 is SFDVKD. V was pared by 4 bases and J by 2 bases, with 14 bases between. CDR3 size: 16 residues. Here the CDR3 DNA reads TGTGCCACCAGTGAGCACCTCGGGGGTACCAAAAACATTCAGTACTTC. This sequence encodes CATSEHLGGTKNIQYF.

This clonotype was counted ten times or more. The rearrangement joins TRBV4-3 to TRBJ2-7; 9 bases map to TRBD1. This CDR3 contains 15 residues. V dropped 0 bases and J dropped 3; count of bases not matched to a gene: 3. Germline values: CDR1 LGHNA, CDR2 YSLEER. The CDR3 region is CASSQDGTGLYEQYF. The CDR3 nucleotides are TGCGCCAGCAGCCAAGATGGGACAGGGCTCTACGAGCAGTACTTC.

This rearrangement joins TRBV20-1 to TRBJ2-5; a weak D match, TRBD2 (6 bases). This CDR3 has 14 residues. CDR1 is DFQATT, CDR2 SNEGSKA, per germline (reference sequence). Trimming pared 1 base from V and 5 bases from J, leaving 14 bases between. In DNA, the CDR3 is TGCAGTGCTAGAGCCCCCCAAAGCGGGGAGACCCAGTACTTC. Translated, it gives CSARAPQSGETQYF.

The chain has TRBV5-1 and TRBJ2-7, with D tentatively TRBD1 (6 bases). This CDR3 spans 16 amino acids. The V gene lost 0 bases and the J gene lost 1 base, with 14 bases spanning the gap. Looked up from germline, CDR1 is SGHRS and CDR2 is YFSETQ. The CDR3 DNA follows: TGCGCCAGCAGCTTGGGGCTGCCCGACAGGTCCTACGAGCAGTACTTC. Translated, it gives CASSLGLPDRSYEQYF.

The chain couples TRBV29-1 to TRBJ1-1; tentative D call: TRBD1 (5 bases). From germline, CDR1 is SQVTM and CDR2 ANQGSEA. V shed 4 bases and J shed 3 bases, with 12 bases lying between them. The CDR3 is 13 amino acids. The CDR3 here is CSVAGRGDTEAFF. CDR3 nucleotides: TGCAGCGTTGCTGGGCGGGGGGACACTGAAGCTTTCTTT.

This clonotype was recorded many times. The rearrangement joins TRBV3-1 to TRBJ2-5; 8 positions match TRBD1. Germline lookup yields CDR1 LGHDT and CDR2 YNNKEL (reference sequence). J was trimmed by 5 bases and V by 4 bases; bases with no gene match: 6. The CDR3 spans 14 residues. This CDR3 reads CASSLTGVEETQYF. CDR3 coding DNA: TGTGCCAGCAGCCTGACAGGGGTGGAGGAGACCCAGTACTTC.

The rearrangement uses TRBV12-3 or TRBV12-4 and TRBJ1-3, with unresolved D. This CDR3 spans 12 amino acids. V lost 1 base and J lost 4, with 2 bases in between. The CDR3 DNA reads TGTGCCAGCAGTTTAGAAGGAAACACCATATATTTT. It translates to CASSLEGNTIYF.

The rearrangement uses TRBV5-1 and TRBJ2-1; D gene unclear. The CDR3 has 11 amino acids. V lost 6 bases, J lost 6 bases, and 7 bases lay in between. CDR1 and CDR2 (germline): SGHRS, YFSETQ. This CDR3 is CASIGSNEQFF. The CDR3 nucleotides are TGCGCCAGCATAGGGTCCAATGAGCAGTTCTTC.

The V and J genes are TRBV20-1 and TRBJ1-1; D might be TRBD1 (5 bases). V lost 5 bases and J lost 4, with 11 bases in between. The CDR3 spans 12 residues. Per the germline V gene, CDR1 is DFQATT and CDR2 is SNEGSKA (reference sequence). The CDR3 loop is CSARRGSTEAFF. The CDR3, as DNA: TGCAGTGCTCGGCGGGGGAGCACTGAAGCTTTCTTT.

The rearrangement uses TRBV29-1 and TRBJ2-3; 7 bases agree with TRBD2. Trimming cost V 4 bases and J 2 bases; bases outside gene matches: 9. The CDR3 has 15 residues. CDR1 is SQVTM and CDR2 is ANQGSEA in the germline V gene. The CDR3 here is CSVVGRGRSTDTQYF. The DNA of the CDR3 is TGCAGCGTTGTTGGGCGGGGGAGATCCACAGATACGCAGTATTTT.

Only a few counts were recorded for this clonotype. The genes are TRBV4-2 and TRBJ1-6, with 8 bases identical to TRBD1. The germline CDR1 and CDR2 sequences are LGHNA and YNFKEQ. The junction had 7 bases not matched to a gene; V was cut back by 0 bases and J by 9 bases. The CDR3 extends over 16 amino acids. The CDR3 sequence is CASSQDLGQESSPLHF. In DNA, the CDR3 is TGTGCCAGCAGCCAAGATCTGGGACAGGAGAGTTCACCCCTCCACTTT.

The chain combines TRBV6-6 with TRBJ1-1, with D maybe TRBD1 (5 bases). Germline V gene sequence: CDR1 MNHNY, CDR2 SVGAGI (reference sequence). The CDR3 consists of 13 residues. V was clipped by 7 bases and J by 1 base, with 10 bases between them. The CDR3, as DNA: TGTGCCAGCATCGGGAGGGGGAACACTGAAGCTTTCTTT. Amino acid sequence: CASIGRGNTEAFF.

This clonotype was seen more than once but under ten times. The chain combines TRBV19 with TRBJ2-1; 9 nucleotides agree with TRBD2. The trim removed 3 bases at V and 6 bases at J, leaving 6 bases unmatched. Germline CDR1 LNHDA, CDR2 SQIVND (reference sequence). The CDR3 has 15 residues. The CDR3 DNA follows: TGTGCCAGTAGTATCCATGCGGGGGGGAGCAATGAGCAGTTCTTC. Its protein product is CASSIHAGGSNEQFF.

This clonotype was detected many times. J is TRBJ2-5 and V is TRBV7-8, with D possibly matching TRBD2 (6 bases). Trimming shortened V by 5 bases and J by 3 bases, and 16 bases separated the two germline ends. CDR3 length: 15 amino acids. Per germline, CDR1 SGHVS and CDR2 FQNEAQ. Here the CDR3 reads CASSRRAGRKETQYF. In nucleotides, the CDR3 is TGTGCCAGCAGCCGGAGGGCAGGGCGGAAAGAGACCCAGTACTTC.